This record concerns one TCR beta chain sequence. It lacks a known antigen. No much larger clone is present one base from it, and per-base qualities are unavailable. The data are from a study of shared clonotypes between healthy human individuals (dated by TCRdb to the early 2020s). Regarding the research as a whole: The cohort included three men and a couple of women between 18 and 49 years of age. To increase sequencing depth and limit assay-specific biases, different laboratories used diverse techniques to prepare libraries and sequence TCR repertoires. For each donor, three plates each were used for CD4 naive and CD4 memory, two plates were used for CD8 naive, and one plate was used for CD8 memory. Between about 0.94 and 8.9 billion PBMCs per donor were obtained by leukapheresis. Blood TCR repertoires of about five healthy adults were deeply sequenced to estimate repertoire size and the extent of clonotype sharing between individuals. Study-wide findings and limitations: Larger estimated clonotype richness was generally found for naive subsets than for memory subsets. Only blood was sampled, and tissue TCR repertoires likely differ from those in blood. Based on pairwise subsampling, the degree of clonotype sharing among donors was expected to be affected by sequencing depth. Sharing across a few donors was observed for approximately 4.6% of naive CD4, about 4% of naive CD8, 2% to 2.5% of memory CD4, and about 0.38% of memory CD8 clonotypes. Even with the large sequencing depth, rarefaction of the sorted-subset datasets indicated that sequencing was incomplete. Compared with non-shared clonotypes, the clonotypes found in all four sorted-subset donors had higher generation probabilities. Because the study included a small number of donors, the genetic and exposure-history diversity represented was limited.

CD8 naive samples were CD45RO-negative cells positively selected for CCR7, giving a CD45RA+CCR7+ population that excluded TemRA cells. The donors were healthy, HIV-negative adults with no recently reported acute infections or vaccinations. All donors were Caucasian adults living in Nashville, Tennessee, USA. Blood was collected by leukapheresis, and PBMCs were isolated by Ficoll-Histopaque density gradient centrifugation and then cryopreserved in liquid nitrogen vapor phase. Analytical flow cytometry was used to check the purity and quantity of each magnetically sorted T cell population. Each sorted fraction had its genomic DNA isolated and then quantified by UV absorbance on a Nanodrop 2000c. TCR CDR3 regions were amplified from genomic DNA by multiplex PCR using the deep immunoSEQ assay. Genomic DNA extracted from each cell subset was distributed evenly over all wells of several immunoSEQ 96-well plates, and each plate served as one replicate. For sorted subsets, each replicate PCR was loaded with approximately 190 ng genomic DNA, equivalent to about 33,000 T cell genomes. Purified libraries were measured with a Qubit 3.0 fluorometer, size-checked on a Bioanalyzer 2100, and measured again with the KAPA Library Quantification kit. Every immunoSEQ 96-well plate was sequenced on a separate single-read 150-cycle Illumina NextSeq 550 flow cell. For the original study's pipeline: Because the immunoSEQ output held only junctional sequences and lacked quality scores, the filtering could not match the filtering applied to full-length reads. To assign V/J genes and CDR3, sequences were annotated using PyIR, a Python wrapper for IgBLAST v1.9, with IMGT germline references. Any read was removed if the V/J assignment was weak (E-value above 1e-6), the CDR3 was missing, or the read contained stop codons, out-of-frame junctions, or ambiguous translated residues. V3J clonotypes were defined as sequences sharing an identical inferred V gene, J gene, and CDR3 amino acid sequence. The percentage overlap between two repertoires was calculated by dividing the number of shared unique clonotypes by the size of the smaller repertoire. RTK rarefaction, the Chao1 estimator, and Recon v2.1 estimates of unobserved clonotypes were used to assess repertoire richness. For all TCRbeta clonotypes obtained by the gDNA method from several donors, generation probabilities were computed with OLGA. This is the immuneACCESS table as TCRdb keeps it, with only in-frame sequences that have V and J called. A part of the clones is gone; compared with another copy, unresolved V genes explain less than half, and the rest is unexplained. D and trimming were read from the DNA, whereas the V and J calls and clone size are those reported in that table. This sample comprises about 2,200,000 clones, approximately 94% of them detected only once. The ten largest account for 1.5% to 2% of the sample.

The sequence was obtained from a man aged 18 to 30 in good health. Some clones in this sample may be carry-over from other donors' samples. Material for sequencing was naive CD8+ T cells from PBMCs. The sample's cell subset or site label is to be understood as: CD45RA+CCR7+.

The sequenced DNA: TGCAGCGTTGTCCCGGGACTAGCGGGAGGAAGAAACATTCAGTACTTC. The translation is CSVVPGLAGGRNIQYF. The V gene is TRBV29-1 and the J gene is TRBJ2-4; TRBD2 aligns with 15 central bases. For CDR1 and CDR2, the germline V gene lists SQVTM and ANQGSEA. Germline trimming amounts to 4 bases on V and 6 bases on J, with 7 as the count of junction bases outside the gene matches. Including the terminal cysteine and phenylalanine, the CDR3 comprises 16 residues. The read is trimmed to its CDR3 DNA, 48 bases read in frame from base 1.